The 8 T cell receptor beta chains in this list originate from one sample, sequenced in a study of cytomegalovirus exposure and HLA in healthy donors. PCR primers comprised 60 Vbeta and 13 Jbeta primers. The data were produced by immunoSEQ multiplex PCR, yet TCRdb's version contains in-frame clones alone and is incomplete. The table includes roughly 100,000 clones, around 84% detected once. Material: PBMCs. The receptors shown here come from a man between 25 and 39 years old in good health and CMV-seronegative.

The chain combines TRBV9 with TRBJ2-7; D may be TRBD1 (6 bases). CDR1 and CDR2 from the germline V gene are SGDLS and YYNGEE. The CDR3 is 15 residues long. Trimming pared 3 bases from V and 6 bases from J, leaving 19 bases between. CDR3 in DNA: TGTGCCAGCAGCGGAGGGACACTGGGGACAAGCGAGCAGTACTTC. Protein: CASSGGTLGTSEQYF.

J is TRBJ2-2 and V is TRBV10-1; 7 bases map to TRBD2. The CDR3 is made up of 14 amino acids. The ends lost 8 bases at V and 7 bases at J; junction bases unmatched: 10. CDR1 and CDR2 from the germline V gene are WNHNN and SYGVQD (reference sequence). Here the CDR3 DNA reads TGCGCCAGCGGCGGGGGACTTCCCGACGGGGAGCTGTTTTTT. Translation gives CASGGGLPDGELFF.

CDR3 nucleotides: TGTGCCAGCAGCTTAGGTGTGCGGGGGGGCCCTTACGAGCAGTACTTC. Protein: CASSLGVRGGPYEQYF. The chain links TRBV7-2 to TRBJ2-7; 9 nucleotides match TRBD2. Germline V gene sequence: CDR1 SGHTA, CDR2 FQGNSA. CDR3 length: 16 amino acids. The V segment lost 1 base and the J segment 4 bases; nucleotides outside the gene matches: 8. Looking up the rest from reference TRBV7-2 and TRBJ2-7 gives the full variable domain: GAGVSQSPSNKVTEKGKDVELRCDPISGHTALYWYRQSLGQGLEFLIYFQGNSAPDKSGLPSDRFSAERTGGSVSTLTIQRTQQEDSAVYLCASSLGVRGGPYEQYFGPGTRLTVT.

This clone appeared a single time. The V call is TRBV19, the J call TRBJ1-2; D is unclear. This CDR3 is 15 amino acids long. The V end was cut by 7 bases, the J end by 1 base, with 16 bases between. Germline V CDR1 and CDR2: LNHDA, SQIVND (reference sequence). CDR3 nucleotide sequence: TGTGCCAGTATACCAAGCCCGAACGGTAACTATGGCTACACCTTC. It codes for CASIPSPNGNYGYTF.

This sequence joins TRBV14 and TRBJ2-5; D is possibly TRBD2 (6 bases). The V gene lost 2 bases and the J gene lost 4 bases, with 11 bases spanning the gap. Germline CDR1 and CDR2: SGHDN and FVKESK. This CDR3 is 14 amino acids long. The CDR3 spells CASSQLGRSETQYF. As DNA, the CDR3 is TGTGCCAGCAGCCAACTGGGGAGGTCAGAGACCCAGTACTTC.

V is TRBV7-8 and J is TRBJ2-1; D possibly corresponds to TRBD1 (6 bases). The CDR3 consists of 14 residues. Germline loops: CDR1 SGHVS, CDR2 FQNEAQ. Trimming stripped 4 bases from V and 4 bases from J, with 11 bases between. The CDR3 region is CASSSGTTYNEQFF. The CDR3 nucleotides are TGTGCCAGCAGCTCCGGGACAACATACAATGAGCAGTTCTTC.

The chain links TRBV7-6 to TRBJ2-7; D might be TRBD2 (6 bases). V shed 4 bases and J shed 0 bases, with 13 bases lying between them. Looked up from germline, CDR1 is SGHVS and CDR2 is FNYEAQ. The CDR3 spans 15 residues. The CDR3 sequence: CASSSLASSSYEQYF. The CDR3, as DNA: TGTGCCAGCAGCTCGCTAGCGTCAAGCTCCTACGAGCAGTACTTC. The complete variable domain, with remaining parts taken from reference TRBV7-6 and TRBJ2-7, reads GAGVSQSPRYKVTKRGQDVALRCDPISGHVSLYWYRQALGQGPEFLTYFNYEAQQDKSGLPNDRFSAERPEGSISTLTIQRTEQRDSAMYRCASSSLASSSYEQYFGPGTRLTVT.

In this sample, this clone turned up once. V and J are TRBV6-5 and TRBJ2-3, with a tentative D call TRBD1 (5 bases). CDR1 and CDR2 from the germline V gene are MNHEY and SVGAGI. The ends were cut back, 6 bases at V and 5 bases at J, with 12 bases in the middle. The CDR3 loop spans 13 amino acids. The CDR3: CASRAGMLDTQYF. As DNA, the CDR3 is TGTGCCAGCAGGGCAGGGATGTTAGATACGCAGTATTTT.